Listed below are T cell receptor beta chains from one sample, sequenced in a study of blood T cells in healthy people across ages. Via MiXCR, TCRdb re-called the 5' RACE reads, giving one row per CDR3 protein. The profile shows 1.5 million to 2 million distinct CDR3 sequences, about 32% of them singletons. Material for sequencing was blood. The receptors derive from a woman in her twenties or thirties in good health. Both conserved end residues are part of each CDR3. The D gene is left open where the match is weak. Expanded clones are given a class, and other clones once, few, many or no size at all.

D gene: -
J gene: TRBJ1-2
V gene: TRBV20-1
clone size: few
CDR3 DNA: TGCAGTGCTAGAGACGGGGGGTTCTATGGCTACACCTTC
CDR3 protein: CSARDGGFYGYTF

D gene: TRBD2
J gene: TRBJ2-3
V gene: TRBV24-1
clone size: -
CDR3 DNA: TGTGCCACCAGTGACGGCGGGAGGGTGACAGATACGCAGTATTTT
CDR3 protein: CATSDGGRVTDTQYF

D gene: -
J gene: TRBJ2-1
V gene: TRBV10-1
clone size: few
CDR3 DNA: TGCGCCAGCAGTGAGTTCCGGGGAGTCGATGAGCAGTTCTTC
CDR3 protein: CASSEFRGVDEQFF

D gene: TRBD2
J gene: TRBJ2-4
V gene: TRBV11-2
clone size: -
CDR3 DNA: TGTGCCAGCAGCTCCGAGCGGGGCCGTAGGGACATTCAGTACTTC
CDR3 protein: CASSSERGRRDIQYF

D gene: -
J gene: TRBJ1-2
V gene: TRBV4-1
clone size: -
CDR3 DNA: TGCGCCAGCAGCCAAGCCCCTACCGGGAGCTATGGCTACACCTTC
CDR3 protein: CASSQAPTGSYGYTF

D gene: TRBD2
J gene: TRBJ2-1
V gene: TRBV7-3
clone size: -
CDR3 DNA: TGTGCCAGCAGCAAAGCGACTAGCGGGGACAGAAGTGAGCAGTTCTTC
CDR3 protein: CASSKATSGDRSEQFF

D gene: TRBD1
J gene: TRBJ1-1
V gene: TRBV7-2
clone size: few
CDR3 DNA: TGTGCCAGCAGCCGCACCGGGACAGGGGGCACTGAAGCTTTCTTT
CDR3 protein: CASSRTGTGGTEAFF

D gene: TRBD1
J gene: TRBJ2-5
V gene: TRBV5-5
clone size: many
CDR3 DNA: TGTGCCAGCAGCCGGGACAGAGAGCCTCAAGAGACCCAGTACTTC
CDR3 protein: CASSRDREPQETQYF

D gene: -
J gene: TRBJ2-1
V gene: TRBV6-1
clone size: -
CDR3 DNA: TGTGCCAGCAGACGACTGGACAAGGTGAAATCCTACAATGAGCAGTTCTTC
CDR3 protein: CASRRLDKVKSYNEQFF

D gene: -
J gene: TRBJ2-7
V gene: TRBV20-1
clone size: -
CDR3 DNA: TGCAGTGTCTCCCGGCAGGACGAGCAGTACTTC
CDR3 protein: CSVSRQDEQYF

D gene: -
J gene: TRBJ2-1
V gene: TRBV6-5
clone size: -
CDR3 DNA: TGTGCCAGCAGTTACCTCGTGCGGGAATTCTCCTACAATGAGCAGTTCTTC
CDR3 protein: CASSYLVREFSYNEQFF

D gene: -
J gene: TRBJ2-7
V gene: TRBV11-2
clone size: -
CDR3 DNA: TGTGCCAGCCGCAAACGGACGGAGATCTACGAGCAGTACTTC
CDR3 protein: CASRKRTEIYEQYF

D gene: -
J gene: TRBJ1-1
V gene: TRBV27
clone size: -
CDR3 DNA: TGTGCCAGCAGCCTACGGCACTTGGGCACTGAAGCTTTCTTT
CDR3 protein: CASSLRHLGTEAFF

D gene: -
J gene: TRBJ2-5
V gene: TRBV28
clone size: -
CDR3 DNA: TGTGCCAGCAGTTTCCCGTTACAGAACCAAGAGACCCAGTACTTC
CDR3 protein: CASSFPLQNQETQYF

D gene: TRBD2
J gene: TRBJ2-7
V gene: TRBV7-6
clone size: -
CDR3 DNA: TGTGCCAGTTGCAAACTAGCGGGAACCGAGCAGTACTTC
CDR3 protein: CASCKLAGTEQYF

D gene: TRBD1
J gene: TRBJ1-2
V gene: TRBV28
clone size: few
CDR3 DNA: TGTGCCAGTTCACAGGGGGCGACCCCCTATGGCTACACCTTC
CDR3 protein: CASSQGATPYGYTF

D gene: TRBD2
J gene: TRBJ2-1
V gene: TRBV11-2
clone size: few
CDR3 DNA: TGTGCCAGCAGCTTAGATAGCGGGGGTTGGAATGAGCAGTTCTTC
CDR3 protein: CASSLDSGGWNEQFF

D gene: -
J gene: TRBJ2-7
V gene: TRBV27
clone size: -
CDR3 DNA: TGTGCCAGCAGCCCTTCCGCGGGACAGACATCCTACGAGCAGTACTTC
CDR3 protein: CASSPSAGQTSYEQYF

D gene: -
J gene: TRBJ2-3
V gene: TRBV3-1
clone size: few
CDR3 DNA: TGTGCCAGCCGAGCCGGATCGGAAGCAGATACGCAGTATTTT
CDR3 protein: CASRAGSEADTQYF

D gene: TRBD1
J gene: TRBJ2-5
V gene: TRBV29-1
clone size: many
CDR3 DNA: TGCAGCGTCCCCGGACAGGGAACCTGGGGAGAGACCCAGTACTTC
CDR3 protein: CSVPGQGTWGETQYF

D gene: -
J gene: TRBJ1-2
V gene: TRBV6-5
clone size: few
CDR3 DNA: TGTGCCAGCAGTTACCTCCCCGGGACCGCCTGGGGCTACACCTTC
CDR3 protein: CASSYLPGTAWGYTF

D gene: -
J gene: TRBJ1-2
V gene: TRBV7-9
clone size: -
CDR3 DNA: TGTGCCAGCAGCTTCATGCGTGAGGACTATGGCTACACCTTC
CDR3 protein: CASSFMREDYGYTF

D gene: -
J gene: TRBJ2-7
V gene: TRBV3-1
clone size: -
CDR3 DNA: TGTGCCAGCAGCAGGGGGTTTGGCGAGCAGTACTTC
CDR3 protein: CASSRGFGEQYF

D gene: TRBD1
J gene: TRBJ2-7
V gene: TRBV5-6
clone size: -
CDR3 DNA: TGTGCCAGCAGCCACAGGGGATTCTACTACGAGCAGTACTTC
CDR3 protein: CASSHRGFYYEQYF

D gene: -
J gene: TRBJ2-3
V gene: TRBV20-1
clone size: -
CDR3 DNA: TGCAGTGCAATACCCTATGTCAGCGGGTCGTGCACAGATACGCAGTATTTT
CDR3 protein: CSAIPYVSGSCTDTQYF

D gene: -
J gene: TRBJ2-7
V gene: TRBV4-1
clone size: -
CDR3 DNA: TGCGCCAGCAGCCAAGATGTTGACAGGGAGGGGTCCTACGAGCAGTACTTC
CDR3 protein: CASSQDVDREGSYEQYF

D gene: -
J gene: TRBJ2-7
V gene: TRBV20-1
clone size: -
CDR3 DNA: TGCAGTGCATTACGGGACGGAGACTACGAGCAGTACTTC
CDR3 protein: CSALRDGDYEQYF

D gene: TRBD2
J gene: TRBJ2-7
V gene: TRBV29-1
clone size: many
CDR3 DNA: TGCAGCGTCGAGACTAGCGGGACCTACGAGCAGTACTTC
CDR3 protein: CSVETSGTYEQYF

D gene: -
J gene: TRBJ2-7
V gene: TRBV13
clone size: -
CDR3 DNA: TGTGCCAGCAGCTTAGGAGGTTCGGGGGTAGAGCAGTACTTC
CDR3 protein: CASSLGGSGVEQYF

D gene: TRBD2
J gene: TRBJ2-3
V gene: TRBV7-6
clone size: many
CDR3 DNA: TGTGCCAGCAGCCAACTAGCGGGAGGTGGCACAGATACGCAGTATTTT
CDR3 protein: CASSQLAGGGTDTQYF

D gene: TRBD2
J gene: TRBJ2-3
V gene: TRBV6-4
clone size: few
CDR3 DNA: TGTGCCAGCAGCCTAACTAGCGGGAGAAGAGATACGCAGTATTTT
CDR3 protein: CASSLTSGRRDTQYF

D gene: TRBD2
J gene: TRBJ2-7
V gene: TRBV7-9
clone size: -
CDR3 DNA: TGTGCCAGCCGGGCTAGCGGGGGGGCCAGCCCCTACGAGCAGTACTTC
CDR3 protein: CASRASGGASPYEQYF

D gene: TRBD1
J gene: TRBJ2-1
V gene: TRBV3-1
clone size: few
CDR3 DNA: TGTGCCAGCAGCCAAGAGGGGACAGTGGACAATGAGCAGTTCTTC
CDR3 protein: CASSQEGTVDNEQFF

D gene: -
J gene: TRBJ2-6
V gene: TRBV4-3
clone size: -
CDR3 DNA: TGCGCCAGCAGCCAAATGGCAGGGCCTAACTCTGGGGCCAACGTCCTGACTTTC
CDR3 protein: CASSQMAGPNSGANVLTF

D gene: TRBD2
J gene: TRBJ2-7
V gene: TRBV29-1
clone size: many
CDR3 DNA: TGCAGCGTTGAATCGGCTAGCGGGGGCTTCAGCTCCTACGAGCAGTACTTC
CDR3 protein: CSVESASGGFSSYEQYF

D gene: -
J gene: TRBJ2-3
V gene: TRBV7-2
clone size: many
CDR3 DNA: TGTGCCAGCAGGCCGGCGGGGACGACAGATACGCAGTATTTT
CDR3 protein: CASRPAGTTDTQYF

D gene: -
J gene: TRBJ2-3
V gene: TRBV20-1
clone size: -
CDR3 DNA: TGCAGTGCTAGGGGGGGGGCAGGGGGCCTCTCTAGCACAGATACGCAGTATTTT
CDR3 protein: CSARGGAGGLSSTDTQYF

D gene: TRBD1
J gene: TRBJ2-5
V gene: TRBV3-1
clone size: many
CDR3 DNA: TGTGCCAGCAGTCCCACAGGGGTAGCGGAGACCCAGTACTTC
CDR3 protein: CASSPTGVAETQYF

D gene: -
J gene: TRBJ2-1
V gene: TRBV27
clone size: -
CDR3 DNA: TGTGCCAGCAGTCCGACTAGGGGGGGCAATGAGCAGTTCTTC
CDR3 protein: CASSPTRGGNEQFF

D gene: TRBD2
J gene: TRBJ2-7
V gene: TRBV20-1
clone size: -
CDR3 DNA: TGCAGTGCTTGCGGACTAGCGGGAGCCTACGAGCAGTACTTC
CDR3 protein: CSACGLAGAYEQYF

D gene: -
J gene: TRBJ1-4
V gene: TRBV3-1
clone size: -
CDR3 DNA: TGTGCCAGCAGCCCGTCCTCCGGGTCCATTAATGAAAAACTGTTTTTT
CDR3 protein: CASSPSSGSINEKLFF

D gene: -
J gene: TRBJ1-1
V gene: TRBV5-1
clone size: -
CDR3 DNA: TGCGCCAGCATCGGGGGATTGAACACTGAAGCTTTCTTT
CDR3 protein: CASIGGLNTEAFF

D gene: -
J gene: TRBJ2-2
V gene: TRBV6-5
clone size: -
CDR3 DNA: TGTGCCAGCAGGAAGAACACCGGGGAGCTGTTTTTT
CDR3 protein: CASRKNTGELFF

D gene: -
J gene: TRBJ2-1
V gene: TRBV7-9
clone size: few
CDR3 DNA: TGTGCCAGCCATATCGGCGAGGGCAATGAGCAGTTCTTC
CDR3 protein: CASHIGEGNEQFF

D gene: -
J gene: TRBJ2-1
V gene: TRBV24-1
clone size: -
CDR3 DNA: TGTACCACCAGTGATGGGGTTTATGAGCAGTTCTTC
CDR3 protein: CTTSDGVYEQFF

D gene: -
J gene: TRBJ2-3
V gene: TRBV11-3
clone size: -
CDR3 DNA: TGTGCCAGCAGCCCTCGTGGGGGCGGGTGGGATACGCAGTATTTT
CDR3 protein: CASSPRGGGWDTQYF

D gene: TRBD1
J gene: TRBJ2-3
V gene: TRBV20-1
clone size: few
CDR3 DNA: TGCAGTGCTGGTCTCCGGGACAGGGGGACCGATACGCAGTATTTT
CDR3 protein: CSAGLRDRGTDTQYF

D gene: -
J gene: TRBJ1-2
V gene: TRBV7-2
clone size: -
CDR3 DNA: TGTGCCAGCAGCTTAGGAAGGGGGAGGGGATTCTATGGCTACACCTTC
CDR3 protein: CASSLGRGRGFYGYTF

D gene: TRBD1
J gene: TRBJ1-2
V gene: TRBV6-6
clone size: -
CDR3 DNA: TGTGCCAGCAGCGGACAGGGGGCGCGAGATGGCTACACCTTC
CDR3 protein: CASSGQGARDGYTF

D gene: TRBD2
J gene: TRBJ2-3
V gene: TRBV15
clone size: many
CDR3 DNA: TGTGCCACCAGCAGAGATCGGGCGGGGGGCACAGATACGCAGTATTTT
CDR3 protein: CATSRDRAGGTDTQYF

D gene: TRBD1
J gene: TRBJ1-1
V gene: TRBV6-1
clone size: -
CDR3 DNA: TGTGCCAGCAACTGGGACAGGGGGCGCGTAATTACTGAAGCTTTCTTT
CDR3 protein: CASNWDRGRVITEAFF

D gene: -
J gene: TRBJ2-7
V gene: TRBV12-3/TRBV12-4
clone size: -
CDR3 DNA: TGTGCCAGCAGTTCTTCAGTAGGCCACGAGCAGTACTTC
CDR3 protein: CASSSSVGHEQYF

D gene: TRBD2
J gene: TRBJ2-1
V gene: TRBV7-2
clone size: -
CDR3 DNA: TGTGCCAGCAGCCCGGCTAGCGGGGGGTACAATGAGCAGGTCTTC
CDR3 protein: CASSPASGGYNEQVF

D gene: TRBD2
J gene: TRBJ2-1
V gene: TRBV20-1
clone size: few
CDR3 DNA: TGCAGTGCTCCTAGCGGGTCATTCTCCTACAATGAGCAGTTCTTC
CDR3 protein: CSAPSGSFSYNEQFF

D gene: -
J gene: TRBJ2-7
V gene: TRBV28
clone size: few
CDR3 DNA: TGTGCCAGCAGCCAAGCCGCGGCAGGAACCTACGAGCAGTACTTC
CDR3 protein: CASSQAAAGTYEQYF

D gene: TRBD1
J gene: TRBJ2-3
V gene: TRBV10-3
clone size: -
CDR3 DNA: TGTGCCATCAGTGAAGGGACAGGCAGAGATACGCAGTATTTT
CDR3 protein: CAISEGTGRDTQYF

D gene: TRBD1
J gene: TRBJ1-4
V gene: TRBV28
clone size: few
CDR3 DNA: TGTGCCAGCAGTTTCGGGACAGGGCAAAAACTGTTTTTT
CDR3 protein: CASSFGTGQKLFF

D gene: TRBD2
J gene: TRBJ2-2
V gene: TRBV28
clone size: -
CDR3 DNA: TGTGCCAGCAGTTTGACTAGCGGGGGAGCGCGGACCGGGGAGCTGTTTTTT
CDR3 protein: CASSLTSGGARTGELFF

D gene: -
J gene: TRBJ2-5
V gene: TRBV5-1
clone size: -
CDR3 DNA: TGCGCCAGCAGCCGTAACCTCCAAGAGACCCAGTACTTC
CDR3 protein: CASSRNLQETQYF